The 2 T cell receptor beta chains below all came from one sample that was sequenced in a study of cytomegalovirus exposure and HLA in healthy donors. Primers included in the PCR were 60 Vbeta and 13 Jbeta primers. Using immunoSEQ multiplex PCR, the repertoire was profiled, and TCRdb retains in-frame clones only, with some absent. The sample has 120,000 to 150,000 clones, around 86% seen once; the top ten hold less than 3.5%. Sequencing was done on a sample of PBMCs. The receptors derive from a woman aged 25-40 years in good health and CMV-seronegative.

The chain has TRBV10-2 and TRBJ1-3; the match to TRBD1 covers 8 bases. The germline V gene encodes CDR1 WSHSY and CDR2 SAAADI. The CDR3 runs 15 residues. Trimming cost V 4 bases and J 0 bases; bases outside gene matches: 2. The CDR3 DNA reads TGCGCCAGCAGTGGACAGGGGACCTCTGGAAACACCATATATTTT. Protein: CASSGQGTSGNTIYF.

In nucleotides, the CDR3 is TGTGCCAGCAGCCCGGACAGCTGGGAGCCCCAGCATTTT. Protein sequence: CASSPDSWEPQHF. The chain carries TRBV6-5 and TRBJ1-5, with D possibly matching TRBD1 (6 bases). The germline gives CDR1 MNHEY, CDR2 SVGAGI. This CDR3 has 13 residues. V lost 6 bases, J lost 8 bases, and 14 bases lay in between.